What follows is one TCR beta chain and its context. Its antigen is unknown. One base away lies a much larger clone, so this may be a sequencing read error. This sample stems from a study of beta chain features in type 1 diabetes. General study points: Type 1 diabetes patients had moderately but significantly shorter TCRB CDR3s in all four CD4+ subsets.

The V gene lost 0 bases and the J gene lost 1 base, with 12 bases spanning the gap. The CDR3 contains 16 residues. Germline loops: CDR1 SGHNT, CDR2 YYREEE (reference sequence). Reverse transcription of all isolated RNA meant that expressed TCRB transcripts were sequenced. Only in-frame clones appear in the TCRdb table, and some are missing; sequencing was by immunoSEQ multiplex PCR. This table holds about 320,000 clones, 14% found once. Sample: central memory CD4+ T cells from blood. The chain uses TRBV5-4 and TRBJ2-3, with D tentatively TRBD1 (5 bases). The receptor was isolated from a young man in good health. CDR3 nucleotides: TGTGCCAGCAGCTTGGAGGGGAAACGAGGCACAGATACGCAGTATTTT. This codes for CASSLEGKRGTDTQYF.